This T cell receptor beta chain was identified in a study of blood T cell repertoires in COVID-19. Germline V gene data show CDR1 as LGHDT and CDR2 as YNNKEL (reference sequence). The CDR3 runs 15 residues. The germline V and J ends were trimmed by 5 bases and 0 bases, with 8 bases remaining between them. TCRdb's copy holds only in-frame clones and misses some; the assay was immunoSEQ multiplex PCR. The top ten clones hold roughly 2.7% of a sample with about 220,000 clones, roughly 85% of them seen once. This chain connects TRBV3-1 (or the pseudogene TRBV3-2) to TRBJ2-6; no reliable D call. The clonotype comes from a woman in her thirties or forties with active or convalescent COVID-19. The sequencing input was peripheral blood. The CDR3 DNA reads as TGTGCCAGCAGCGCAACGAGCTCTGGGGCCAACGTCCTGACTTTC. It encodes CASSATSSGANVLTF.